The next 2 T cell receptor beta chains were all read from a single sample in a study of blood T cell repertoires in COVID-19 (dated by TCRdb to about 2020). Libraries were prepared through the immunoSEQ multiplex PCR assay. TCRdb obtained this table from immuneACCESS and retained in-frame rearrangements with V and J assigned. These tables miss some clones; where compared with another copy, unresolved V genes account for less than half of the shortfall, and the remainder is unexplained. This sample is represented by approximately 150,000 clones; around 87% of them were singletons. The top ten clones comprise over 35% of the sample. The sample was peripheral blood. The receptor set was obtained from a man aged 50 to 60 who had recovered from COVID-19.

The chain is built from TRBV2 and TRBJ2-5, with 16 positions matching TRBD2. V lost 11 bases and J lost 4; bases outside the gene matches: 13. Germline V CDR1 and CDR2: SNHLY, FYNNEI. This CDR3 has 17 residues. The CDR3 nucleotides read TGTGCCGGTCACCTTGGGACTAGCGGGGGGGCCGGAGAGACCCAGTACTTC. Its translation is CAGHLGTSGGAGETQYF.

V is TRBV5-5 and J is TRBJ1-2, with unresolved D. Germline-derived CDR1 and CDR2 are SGHKS and YYEKEE (reference sequence). The CDR3 is 13 amino acids. The V end was cut by 0 bases, the J end by 6 bases, with 9 bases between. The CDR3 sequence: CASSLARYDGYTF. CDR3 coding DNA: TGTGCCAGCAGCTTGGCGCGGTATGATGGCTACACCTTC.